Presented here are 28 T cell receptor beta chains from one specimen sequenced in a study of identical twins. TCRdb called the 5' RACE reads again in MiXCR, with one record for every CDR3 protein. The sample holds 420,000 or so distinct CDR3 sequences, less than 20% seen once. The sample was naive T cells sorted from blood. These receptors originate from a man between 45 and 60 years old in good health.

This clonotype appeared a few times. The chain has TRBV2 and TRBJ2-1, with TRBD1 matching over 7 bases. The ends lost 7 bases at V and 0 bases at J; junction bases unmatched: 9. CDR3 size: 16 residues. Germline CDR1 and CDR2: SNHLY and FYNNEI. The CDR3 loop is CASTTTGSGSYNEQFF. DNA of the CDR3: TGTGCCAGCACCACGACAGGGTCAGGCTCCTACAATGAGCAGTTCTTC.

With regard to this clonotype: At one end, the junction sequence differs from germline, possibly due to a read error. This CDR3 reads CSVDTGGITF. For the CDR3, the DNA is TGCAGCGTTGACACAGGGGGCATCACCTTT. This rearrangement joins TRBV29-1 to TRBJ1-4; 9 nucleotides line up with TRBD1. There are 10 residues in the CDR3. The germline V gene has CDR1 SQVTM and CDR2 ANQGSEA.

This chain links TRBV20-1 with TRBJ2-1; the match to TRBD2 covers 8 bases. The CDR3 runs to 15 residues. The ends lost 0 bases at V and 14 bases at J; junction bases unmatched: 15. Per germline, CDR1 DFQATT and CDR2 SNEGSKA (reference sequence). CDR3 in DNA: TGCAGTGCTAGAGATCGGGGAGCGGGGGTTCATTGGGAGTTCTTC. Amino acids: CSARDRGAGVHWEFF.

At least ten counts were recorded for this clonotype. CDR3 in DNA: TGTGCCAGCAGTTTTGCGATCGGGGAGCTGTTTTTT. This translates into CASSFAIGELFF. V gene TRBV27 combines with J gene TRBJ2-2; no definite D call. Germline V gives CDR1 MNHEY, CDR2 SMNVEV (reference sequence). Deletions cut 3 bases from V and 7 bases from J, with 6 bases between. The length of the CDR3 is 12 residues.

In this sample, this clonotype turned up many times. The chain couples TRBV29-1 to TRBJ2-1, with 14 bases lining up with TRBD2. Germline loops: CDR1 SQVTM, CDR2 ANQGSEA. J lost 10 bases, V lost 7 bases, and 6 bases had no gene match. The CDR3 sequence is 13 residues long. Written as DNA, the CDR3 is TGCAGCGGGTGGGGACTAGCGGGAGAGGAGCAGTTCTTC. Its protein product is CSGWGLAGEEQFF.

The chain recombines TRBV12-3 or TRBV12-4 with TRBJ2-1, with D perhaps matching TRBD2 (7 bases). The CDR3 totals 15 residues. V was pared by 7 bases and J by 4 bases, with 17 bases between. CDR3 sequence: CASTIRGGAYNEQFF. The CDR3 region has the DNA TGTGCCAGCACTATTAGGGGGGGGGCTTACAATGAGCAGTTCTTC.

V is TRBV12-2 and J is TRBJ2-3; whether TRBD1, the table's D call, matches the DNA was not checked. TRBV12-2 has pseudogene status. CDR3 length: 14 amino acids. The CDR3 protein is CASRLGLGGDTQYF. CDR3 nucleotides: TGTGCAAGTCGCCTTGGGCTAGGGGGAGATACGCAGTATTTT.

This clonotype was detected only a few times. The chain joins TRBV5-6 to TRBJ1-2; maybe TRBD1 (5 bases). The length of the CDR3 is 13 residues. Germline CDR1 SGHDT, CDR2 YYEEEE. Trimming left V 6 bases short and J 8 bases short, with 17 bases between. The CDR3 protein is CASTLRRGRGYTF. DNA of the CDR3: TGTGCCAGCACATTACGAAGGGGTAGAGGCTACACCTTC.

CDR3 protein: CASSLGEYAEAFF. The CDR3 bases are TGTGCCAGCAGCTTAGGGGAGTATGCTGAAGCTTTCTTT. The V and J genes are TRBV7-9 and TRBJ1-1; D ambiguous. Germline V gene data show CDR1 as SEHNR and CDR2 as FQNEAQ (reference sequence). The CDR3 has 13 amino acids. Trimming left V 1 base short and J 6 bases short, with 9 bases between.

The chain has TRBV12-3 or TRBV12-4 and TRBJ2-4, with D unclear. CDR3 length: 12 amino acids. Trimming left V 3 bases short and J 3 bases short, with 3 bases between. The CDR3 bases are TGTGCCAGCAGTTTGGACAAAAACATTCAGTACTTC. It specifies CASSLDKNIQYF.

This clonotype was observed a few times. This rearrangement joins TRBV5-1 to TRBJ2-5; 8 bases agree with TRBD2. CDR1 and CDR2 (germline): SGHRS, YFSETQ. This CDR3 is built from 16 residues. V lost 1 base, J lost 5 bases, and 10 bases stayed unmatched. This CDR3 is CASSLSGLGTFETQYF. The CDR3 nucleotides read TGCGCCAGCAGCTTGTCGGGACTAGGCACTTTTGAGACCCAGTACTTC.

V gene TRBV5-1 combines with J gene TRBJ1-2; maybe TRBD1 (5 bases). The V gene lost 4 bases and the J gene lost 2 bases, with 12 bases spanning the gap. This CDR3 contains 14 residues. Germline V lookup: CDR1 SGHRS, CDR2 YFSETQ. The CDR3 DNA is TGCGCCAGCAGCCCCCGGGACGCAAACTATGGCTACACCTTC. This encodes CASSPRDANYGYTF. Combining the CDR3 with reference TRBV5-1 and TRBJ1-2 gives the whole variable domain KAGVTQTPRYLIKTRGQQVTLSCSPISGHRSVSWYQQTPGQGLQFLFEYFSETQRNKGNFPGRFSGRQFSNSRSEMNVSTLELGDSALYLCASSPRDANYGYTFGSGTRLTVV.

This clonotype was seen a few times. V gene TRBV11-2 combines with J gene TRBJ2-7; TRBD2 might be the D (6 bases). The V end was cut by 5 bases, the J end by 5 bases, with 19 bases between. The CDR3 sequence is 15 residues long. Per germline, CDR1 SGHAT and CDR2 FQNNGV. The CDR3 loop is CASSIIAVRPHEQYF. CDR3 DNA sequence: TGTGCCAGCAGCATCATAGCGGTCCGACCCCACGAGCAGTACTTC.

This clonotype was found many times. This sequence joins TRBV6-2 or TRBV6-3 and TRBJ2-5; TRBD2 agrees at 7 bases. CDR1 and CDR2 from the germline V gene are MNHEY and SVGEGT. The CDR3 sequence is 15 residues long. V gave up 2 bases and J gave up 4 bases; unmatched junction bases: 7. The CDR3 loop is CASSYGAGEGETQYF. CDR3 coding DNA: TGTGCCAGCAGTTACGGCGCGGGAGAGGGAGAGACCCAGTACTTC.

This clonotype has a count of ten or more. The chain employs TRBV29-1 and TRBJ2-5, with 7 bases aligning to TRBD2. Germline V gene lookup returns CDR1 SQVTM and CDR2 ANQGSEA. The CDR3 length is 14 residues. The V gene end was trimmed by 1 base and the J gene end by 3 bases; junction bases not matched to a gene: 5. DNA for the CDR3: TGCAGCGTTGAAGCCCGACTAGCCGAAGAGACCCAGTACTTC. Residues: CSVEARLAEETQYF.

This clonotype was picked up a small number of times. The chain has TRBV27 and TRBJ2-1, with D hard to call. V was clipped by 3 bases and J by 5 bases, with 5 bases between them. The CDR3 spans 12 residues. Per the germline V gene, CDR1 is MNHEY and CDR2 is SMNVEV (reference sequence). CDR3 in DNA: TGTGCCAGCAGTTTCGGTAACAATGAGCAGTTCTTC. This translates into CASSFGNNEQFF.

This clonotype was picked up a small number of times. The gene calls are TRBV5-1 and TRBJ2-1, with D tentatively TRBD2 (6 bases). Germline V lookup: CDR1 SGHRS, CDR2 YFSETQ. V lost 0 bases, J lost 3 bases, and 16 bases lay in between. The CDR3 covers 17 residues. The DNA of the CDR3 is TGCGCCAGCAGCTTGGTAGGAGGGAGCCATAACTACAATGAGCAGTTCTTC. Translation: CASSLVGGSHNYNEQFF.

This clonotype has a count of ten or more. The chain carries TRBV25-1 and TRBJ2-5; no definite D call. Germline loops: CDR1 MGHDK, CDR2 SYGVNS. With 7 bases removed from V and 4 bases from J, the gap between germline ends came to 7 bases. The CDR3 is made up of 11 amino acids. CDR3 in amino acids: CASKYSETQYF. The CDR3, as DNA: TGTGCCAGCAAGTACTCAGAGACCCAGTACTTC.

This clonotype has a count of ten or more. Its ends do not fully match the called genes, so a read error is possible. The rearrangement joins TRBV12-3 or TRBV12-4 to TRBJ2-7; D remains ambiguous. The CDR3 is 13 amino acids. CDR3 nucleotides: TGTGCCAGCAGCTTAGGCAGGAGCTACGAGCAGTACTTC. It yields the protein CASSLGRSYEQYF.

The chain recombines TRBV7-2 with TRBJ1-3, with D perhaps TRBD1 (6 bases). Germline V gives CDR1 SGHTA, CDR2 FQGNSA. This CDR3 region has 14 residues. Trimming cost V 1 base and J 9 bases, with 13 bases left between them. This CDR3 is CASSLGGGSGTIYF. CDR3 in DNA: TGTGCCAGCAGCTTAGGGGGGGGCTCGGGCACCATATATTTT.

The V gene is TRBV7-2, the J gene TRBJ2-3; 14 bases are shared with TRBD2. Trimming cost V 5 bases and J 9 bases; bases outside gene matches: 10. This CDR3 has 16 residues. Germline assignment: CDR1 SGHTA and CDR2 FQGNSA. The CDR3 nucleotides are TGTGCCAGCAGCCCCGGACTAGCGGGAGGTGAGAGAACGCAGTATTTT. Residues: CASSPGLAGGERTQYF.

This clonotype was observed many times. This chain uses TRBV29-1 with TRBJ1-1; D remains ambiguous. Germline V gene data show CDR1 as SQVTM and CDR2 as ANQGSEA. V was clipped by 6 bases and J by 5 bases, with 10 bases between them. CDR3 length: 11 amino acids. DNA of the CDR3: TGCAGCGTCTCTAGGAGGACTGAAGCTTTCTTT. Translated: CSVSRRTEAFF.

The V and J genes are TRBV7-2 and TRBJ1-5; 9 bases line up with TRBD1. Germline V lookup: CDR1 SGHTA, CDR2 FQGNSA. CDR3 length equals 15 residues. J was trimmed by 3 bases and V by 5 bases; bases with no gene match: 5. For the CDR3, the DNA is TGTGCCAGCAGCGGGGACAGGGATTACAATCAGCCCCAGCATTTT. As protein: CASSGDRDYNQPQHF.

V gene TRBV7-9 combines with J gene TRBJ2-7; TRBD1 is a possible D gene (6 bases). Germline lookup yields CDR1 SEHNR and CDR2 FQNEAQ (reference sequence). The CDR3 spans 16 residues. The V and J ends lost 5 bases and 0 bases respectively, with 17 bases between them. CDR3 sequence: CASSGEGGSLSYEQYF. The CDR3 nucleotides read TGTGCCAGCAGCGGGGAAGGGGGTTCCCTCTCCTACGAGCAGTACTTC.

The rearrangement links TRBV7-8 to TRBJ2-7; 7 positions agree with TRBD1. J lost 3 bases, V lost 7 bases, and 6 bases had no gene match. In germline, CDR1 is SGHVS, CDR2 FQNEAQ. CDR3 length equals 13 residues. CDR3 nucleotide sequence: TGTGCCAGCAAACGGACAGGACGCTACGAGCAGTACTTC. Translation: CASKRTGRYEQYF.

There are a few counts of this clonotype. CDR3 coding DNA: TGTGCCAGCCGACATTTTTTACAGTCTGAAGCTTTCTTT. Its protein product is CASRHFLQSEAFF. The chain carries TRBV6-1 and TRBJ1-1; no clear D. Trimming stripped 8 bases from V and 6 bases from J, with 16 bases between. CDR1 is MNHNS and CDR2 is SASEGT in the germline V gene. The CDR3 loop spans 13 amino acids.

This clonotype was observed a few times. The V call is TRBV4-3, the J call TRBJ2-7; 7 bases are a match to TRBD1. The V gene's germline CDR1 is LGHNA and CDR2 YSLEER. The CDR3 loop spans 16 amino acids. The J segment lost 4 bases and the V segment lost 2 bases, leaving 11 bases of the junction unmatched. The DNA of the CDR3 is TGCGCCAGCAGCCAACTGGGACAGAACTTCGTTTACGAGCAGTACTTC. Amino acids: CASSQLGQNFVYEQYF.

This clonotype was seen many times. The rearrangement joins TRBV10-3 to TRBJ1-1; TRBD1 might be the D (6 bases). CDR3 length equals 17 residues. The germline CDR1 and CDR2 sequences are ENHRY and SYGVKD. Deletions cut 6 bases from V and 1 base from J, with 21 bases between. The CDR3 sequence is CAISSVGLGARNTEAFF. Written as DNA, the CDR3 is TGTGCCATCAGCTCGGTGGGGTTGGGGGCCAGGAACACTGAAGCTTTCTTT.